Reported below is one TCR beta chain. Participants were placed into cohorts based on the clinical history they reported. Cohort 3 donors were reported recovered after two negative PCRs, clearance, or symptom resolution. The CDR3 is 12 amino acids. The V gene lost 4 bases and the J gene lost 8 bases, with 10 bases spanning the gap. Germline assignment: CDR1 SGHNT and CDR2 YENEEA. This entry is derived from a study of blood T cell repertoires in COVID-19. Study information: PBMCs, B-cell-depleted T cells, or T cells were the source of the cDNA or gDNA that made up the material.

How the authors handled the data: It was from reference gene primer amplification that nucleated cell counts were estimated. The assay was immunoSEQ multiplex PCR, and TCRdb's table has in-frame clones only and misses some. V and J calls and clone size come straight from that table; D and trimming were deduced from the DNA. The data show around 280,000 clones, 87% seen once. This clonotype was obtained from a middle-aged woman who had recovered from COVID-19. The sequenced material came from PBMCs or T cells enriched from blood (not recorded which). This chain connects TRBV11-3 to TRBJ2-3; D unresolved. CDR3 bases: TGTGCCAGCAGCTCCCTTACGGTTACGCAGTATTTT. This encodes CASSSLTVTQYF.